This T cell receptor beta chain was profiled in a study of T cell repertoires in cytomegalovirus infection (dated by TCRdb to between 2019 and 2020). About the full investigation: The HLA type of each donor mattered for the analysis, because public TCR beta signatures pointed to carriage of CMV infection along with the matching HLA type. Beyond this particular receptor, the publication reports: The ex vivo response was dominated by HLA-C-restricted CMV-specific TCR beta clonotypes, which also provided the single most frequent clonotype in two of eight donors. In both this cohort and an independent roughly 400-donor cohort, the cumulative frequency of public TCR beta family members distinguished carriers of CMV infection plus the relevant HLA type.

Measured from the cysteine to the phenylalanine, the CDR3 is 19 residues long. Only CDR3 DNA remains: 57 bases, in frame from the first base. V loses 3 bases, J loses 0 bases, and the germline ends lie 21 bases apart. The sample holds a few counts of this clonotype. This clone's antigen is unknown. No base quality information exists; no much larger clone differs at one position. Instrument used: Illumina HiSeq 1500. Through fastp at Q25 and MiXCR, TCRdb rebuilt clones from the public reads, retaining in-frame beta chains. Each record represents a unique CDR3 protein, reported with the most common genes and DNA among its rows. For this sample there are about 320,000 distinct CDR3 sequences; roughly 9.5% appear just once. Roughly 4.5% of the sample is in the top ten clones.

The chain links TRBV23-1 with TRBJ2-1; the D region possibly corresponds to TRBD2 (5 bases align). TRBV23-1 is known as an ORF, though its function is uncertain. The sequencing input was PBMCs. The sequence was obtained from a human donor in good health (CMV status not recorded). Some clones in this sample may be carry-over from other donors' samples. The DNA sequence follows: TGCGCCAGCAGTCACAGGAGGTTTTCGGCCCTTAGCTCCTACAATGAGCAGTTCTTC. Translated, it reads CASSHRRFSALSSYNEQFF.